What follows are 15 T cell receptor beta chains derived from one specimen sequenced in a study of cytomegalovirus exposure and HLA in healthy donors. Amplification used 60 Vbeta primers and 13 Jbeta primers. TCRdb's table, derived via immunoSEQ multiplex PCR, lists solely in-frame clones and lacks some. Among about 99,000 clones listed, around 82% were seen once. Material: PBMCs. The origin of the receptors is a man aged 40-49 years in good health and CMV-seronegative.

The CDR3 bases are TGTGCCAGCAGCTTAGACGGGAGGCAGGGGAGCGACGAGCAGTACTTC. It yields the protein CASSLDGRQGSDEQYF. The chain combines TRBV11-3 with TRBJ2-7, with D tentatively TRBD2 (7 bases). The CDR3 has 16 amino acids. Between the trimmed V and J ends, which lost 0 bases and 5 bases, there was a span of 17 bases. Germline V gene sequence: CDR1 SGHNT, CDR2 YENEEA.

This CDR3 reads CASSPGQGFSGNTIYF. The CDR3 DNA reads TGCGCCAGCAGCCCGGGACAGGGTTTCTCTGGAAACACCATATATTTT. V gene TRBV5-1 combines with J gene TRBJ1-3; 9 bases line up with TRBD1. The germline gives CDR1 SGHRS, CDR2 YFSETQ. CDR3 length: 16 amino acids. The junction had 5 bases not matched to a gene; V was cut back by 4 bases and J by 0 bases.

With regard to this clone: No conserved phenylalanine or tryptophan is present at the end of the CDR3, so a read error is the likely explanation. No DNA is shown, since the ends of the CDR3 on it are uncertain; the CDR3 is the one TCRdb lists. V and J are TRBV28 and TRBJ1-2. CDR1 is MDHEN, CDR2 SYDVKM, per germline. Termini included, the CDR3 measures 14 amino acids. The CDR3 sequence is CASSSPPGVRKAAI.

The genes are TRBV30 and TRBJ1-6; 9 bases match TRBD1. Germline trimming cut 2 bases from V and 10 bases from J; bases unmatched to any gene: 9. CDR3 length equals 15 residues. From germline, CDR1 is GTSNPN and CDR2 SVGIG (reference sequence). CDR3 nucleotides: TGTGCCTGGAGTAATCTGAGACAGGGGGGATCACCCCTCCACTTT. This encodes CAWSNLRQGGSPLHF.

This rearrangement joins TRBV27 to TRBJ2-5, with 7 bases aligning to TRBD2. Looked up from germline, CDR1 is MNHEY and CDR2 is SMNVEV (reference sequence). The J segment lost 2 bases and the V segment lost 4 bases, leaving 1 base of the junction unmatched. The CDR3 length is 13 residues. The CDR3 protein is CASSWGGQETQYF. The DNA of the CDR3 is TGTGCCAGCAGTTGGGGGGGTCAAGAGACCCAGTACTTC.

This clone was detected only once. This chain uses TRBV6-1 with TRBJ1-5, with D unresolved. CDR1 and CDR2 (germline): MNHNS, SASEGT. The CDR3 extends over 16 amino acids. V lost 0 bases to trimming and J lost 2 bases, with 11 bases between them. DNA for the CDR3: TGTGCCAGCAGTGAAGCTTTTGACACCCGCAATCAGCCCCAGCATTTT. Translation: CASSEAFDTRNQPQHF.

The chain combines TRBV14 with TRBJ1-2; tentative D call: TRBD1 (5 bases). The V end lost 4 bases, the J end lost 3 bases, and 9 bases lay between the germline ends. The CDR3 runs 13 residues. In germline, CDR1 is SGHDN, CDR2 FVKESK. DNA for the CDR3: TGTGCCAGCAGCCCCACAGGTGACTATGGCTACACCTTC. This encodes CASSPTGDYGYTF.

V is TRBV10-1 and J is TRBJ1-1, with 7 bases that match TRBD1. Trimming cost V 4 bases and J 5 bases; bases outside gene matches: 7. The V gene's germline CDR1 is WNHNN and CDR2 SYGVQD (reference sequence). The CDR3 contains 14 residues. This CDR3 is CASSGHRGWTEAFF. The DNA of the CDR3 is TGCGCCAGCAGTGGACACAGGGGATGGACTGAAGCTTTCTTT.

CDR3 nucleotides: TGCAGCGTTACCGGGACAACCTACTACGAGCAGTACTTC. Its protein product is CSVTGTTYYEQYF. J is TRBJ2-5 and V is TRBV29-1; D is perhaps TRBD1 (6 bases). TRBJ2-7 explains the end of the DNA better; the J call may be wrong. Germline assignment: CDR1 SQVTM and CDR2 ANQGSEA. The CDR3 is 13 residues long.

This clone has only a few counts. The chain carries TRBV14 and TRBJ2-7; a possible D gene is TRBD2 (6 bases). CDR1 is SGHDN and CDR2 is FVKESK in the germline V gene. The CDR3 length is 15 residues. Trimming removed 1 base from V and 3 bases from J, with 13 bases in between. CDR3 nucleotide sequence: TGTGCCAGCAGCCAAGTTTCAGGGAGGAACTACGAGCAGTACTTC. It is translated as CASSQVSGRNYEQYF. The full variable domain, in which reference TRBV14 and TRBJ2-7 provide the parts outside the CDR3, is EAGVTQFPSHSVIEKGQTVTLRCDPISGHDNLYWYRRVMGKEIKFLLHFVKESKQDESGMPNNRFLAERTGGTYSTLKVQPAELEDSGVYFCASSQVSGRNYEQYFGPGTRLTVT.

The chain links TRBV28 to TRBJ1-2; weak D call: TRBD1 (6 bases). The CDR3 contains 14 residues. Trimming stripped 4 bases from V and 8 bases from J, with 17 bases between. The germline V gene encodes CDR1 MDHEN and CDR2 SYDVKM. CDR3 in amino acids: CASSSRGYTRGYTF. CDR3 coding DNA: TGTGCCAGCAGTTCCAGGGGCTACACCAGGGGCTACACCTTC.

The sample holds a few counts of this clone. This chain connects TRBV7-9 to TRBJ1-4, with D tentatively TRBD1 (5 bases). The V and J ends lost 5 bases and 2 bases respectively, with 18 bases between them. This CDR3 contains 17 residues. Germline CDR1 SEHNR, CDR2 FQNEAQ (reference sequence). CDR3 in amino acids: CASSPTVLGATNEKLFF. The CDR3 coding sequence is TGTGCCAGCAGCCCAACCGTTCTTGGGGCCACTAATGAAAAACTGTTTTTT. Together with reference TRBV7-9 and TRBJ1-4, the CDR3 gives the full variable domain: DTGVSQNPRHKITKRGQNVTFRCDPISEHNRLYWYRQTLGQGPEFLTYFQNEAQLEKSRLLSDRFSAERPKGSFSTLEIQRTEQGDSAMYLCASSPTVLGATNEKLFFGSGTQLSVL.

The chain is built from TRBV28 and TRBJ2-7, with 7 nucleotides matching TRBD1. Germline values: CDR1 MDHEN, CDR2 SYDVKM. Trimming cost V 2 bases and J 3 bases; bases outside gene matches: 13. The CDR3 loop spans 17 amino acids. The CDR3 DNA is TGTGCCAGCAGTTTACCCCTCCGACAGGGCAACATCTACGAGCAGTACTTC. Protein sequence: CASSLPLRQGNIYEQYF.

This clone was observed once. CDR3: CASSGQGVAKNIQYF. The CDR3 DNA reads as TGTGCCAGCAGTGGACAGGGAGTAGCCAAAAACATTCAGTACTTC. The chain is built from TRBV28 and TRBJ2-4, with TRBD1 matching 8 bases. The germline gives CDR1 MDHEN, CDR2 SYDVKM. With 5 bases clipped from V and 0 bases from J, the junction kept 3 bases outside the gene matches. The CDR3 is made up of 15 amino acids.

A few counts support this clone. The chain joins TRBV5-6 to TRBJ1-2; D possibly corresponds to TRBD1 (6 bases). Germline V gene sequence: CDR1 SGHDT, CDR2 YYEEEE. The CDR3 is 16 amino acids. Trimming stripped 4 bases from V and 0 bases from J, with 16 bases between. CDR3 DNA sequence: TGTGCCAGCAGCATTCTATCGAGGACAGCTAACTATGGCTACACCTTC. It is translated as CASSILSRTANYGYTF. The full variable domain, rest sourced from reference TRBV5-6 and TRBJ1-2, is DAGVTQSPTHLIKTRGQQVTLRCSPKSGHDTVSWYQQALGQGPQFIFQYYEEEERQRGNFPDRFSGHQFPNYSSELNVNALLLGDSALYLCASSILSRTANYGYTFGSGTRLTVV.